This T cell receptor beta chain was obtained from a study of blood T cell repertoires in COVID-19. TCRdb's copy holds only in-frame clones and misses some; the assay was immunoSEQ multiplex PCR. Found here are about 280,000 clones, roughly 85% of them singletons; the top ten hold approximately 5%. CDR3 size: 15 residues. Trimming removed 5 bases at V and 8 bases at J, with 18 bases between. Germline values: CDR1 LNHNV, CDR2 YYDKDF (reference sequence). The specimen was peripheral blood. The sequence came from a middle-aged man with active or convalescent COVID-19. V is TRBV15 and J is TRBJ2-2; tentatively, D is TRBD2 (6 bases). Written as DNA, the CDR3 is TGTGCCACCAGCTTGGTCCGGGAGCGAGTTGGGGAGCTGTTTTTT. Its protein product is CATSLVRERVGELFF.